The source of this T cell receptor (beta chain) is a study of vaccination and CD4 T cells after COVID-19. Study in general: SARS-CoV-2, HCoV-NL63, HCoV-OC43 and HCoV-229E supplied the overlapping spike peptides used to stimulate cells. Findings and caveats of the study: Early timepoints after natural infection were not analyzed in these convalescent patients.

Details on this clonotype: The antigen remains unidentified.

Specified treatment: roughly ten-day PBMC culture with coronavirus spike peptide pools or control peptides (ViraFEST assay). CD4+ T cells that came from the unexposed donor were collected before the COVID-19 pandemic (2011-2018). Sequenced with the Oncomine TCR Beta short-read assay was DNA taken from cultured CD4+ T cells. Cultured CD4+ T cells were the source of extracted genomic DNA. TCRdb re-derived calls from the PCR reads in MiXCR, one entry per CDR3 protein. The repertoire holds fewer than 9,500 distinct CDR3 sequences, with less than 40% as singletons. Sequencing was carried out using CD4+ T cells from blood, cultured in vitro. The TCR sequence derives from a human donor in good health.

In DNA, the CDR3 is TGTGCCAGCAGTTTACGACTAGCTGGAGAGCAGTACTTC. Its protein product is CASSLRLAGEQYF. The chain has TRBV27 and TRBJ2-7, with 7 positions matching TRBD2. Per germline, CDR1 MNHEY and CDR2 SMNVEV (reference sequence). The CDR3 extends over 13 amino acids. After removal of 2 bases from V and 7 bases from J, the junction contained 5 bases not matched to a gene.